The next 3 T cell receptor beta chains were all read from a single sample in a study of cytomegalovirus exposure and HLA in healthy donors. PCR used 60 Vbeta primers and 13 Jbeta primers. The method was immunoSEQ multiplex PCR; TCRdb's version includes in-frame clones alone and lacks a portion of them. The table lists some 110,000 clones, about 69% of them singletons, with around 1.3% in the top ten. Sequencing was carried out using PBMCs. The receptors here all came from a man aged 40-50 years in good health and CMV-seronegative.

The rearrangement links TRBV15 to TRBJ2-5, with 10 bases matching TRBD2. The trim removed 3 bases at V and 4 bases at J, leaving 8 bases unmatched. The CDR3 has 16 residues. The germline V gene has CDR1 LNHNV and CDR2 YYDKDF (reference sequence). This CDR3 reads CATSRSSGSVAETQYF. CDR3 sequence (DNA): TGTGCCACCAGCAGGTCTAGCGGGAGTGTTGCAGAGACCCAGTACTTC.

This clone showed up just a few times. The same CDR3 arises from other DNA sequences in this sample as well. The V call is TRBV19, the J call TRBJ2-7, with 11 bases that match TRBD1. With V trimmed by 5 bases and J by 3 bases, 3 bases remained unmatched. The germline V gene encodes CDR1 LNHDA and CDR2 SQIVND (reference sequence). The CDR3 runs to 14 residues. The CDR3 region has the DNA TGTGCCAGTAGTGCCGGGACAGGGGGCTACGAGCAGTACTTC. It translates to CASSAGTGGYEQYF.

The chain couples TRBV6-5 to TRBJ2-1; tentatively, D is TRBD2 (5 bases). This CDR3 is built from 14 residues. CDR1 and CDR2 (germline): MNHEY, SVGAGI. The V and J ends lost 0 bases and 6 bases respectively, with 9 bases between them. DNA of the CDR3: TGTGCCAGCAGTTACTCGAATGGAGGCAATGAGCAGTTCTTC. It is translated as CASSYSNGGNEQFF.